What follows are 22 T cell receptor beta chains derived from one specimen sequenced in a study of shared clonotypes between healthy human individuals (TCRdb year 2020). CD8 naive samples were obtained by positive selection for CCR7 among CD45RO-negative cells, yielding a CD45RA+CCR7+ population from which TemRA cells were excluded. Library construction relied on the immunoSEQ multiplex PCR assay. Entries here come from immuneACCESS through TCRdb and include only in-frame sequences with V and J called. Some clones fail to appear in such tables; in the studies checked, an unresolved V gene covers under half of the shortfall, and the cause of the remainder is unknown. The sample includes roughly 2.1 million clones, with about 93% observed a single time. Over 1.5% of the sample is taken by the ten largest. Source material: naive CD8+ T cells from PBMCs. Taken with the paper, the label for cell subset or site translates to: CD45RA+CCR7+. The source of these receptors is a man aged 18-30 years in good health. Some clones in this sample may be carry-over from other donors' samples.

This clone was observed a single time. The rearrangement uses TRBV7-9 and TRBJ2-1; 8 bases line up with TRBD2. Germline CDR1 SEHNR, CDR2 FQNEAQ (reference sequence). The CDR3 has 16 amino acids. Germline trimming cut 2 bases from V and 3 bases from J; bases unmatched to any gene: 6. The CDR3, as DNA: TGTGCCAGCAGCTTATCGGGAGGGCCCCGCTACAATGAGCAGTTCTTC. It yields the protein CASSLSGGPRYNEQFF.

This chain links TRBV7-8 with TRBJ1-1; D not certain. CDR1 is SGHVS and CDR2 is FQNEAQ in the germline V gene. Trimming cost V 5 bases and J 5 bases, with 21 bases left between them. The CDR3 runs to 16 residues. The CDR3 DNA reads TGTGCCAGCAGCCCCAGAAAGGGTAGGTTGGGAACTGAAGCTTTCTTT. Protein: CASSPRKGRLGTEAFF.

This rearrangement joins TRBV9 to TRBJ2-3; 10 bases line up with TRBD2. This CDR3 is built from 16 residues. The V gene end was trimmed by 5 bases and the J gene end by 5 bases; junction bases not matched to a gene: 11. Germline CDR1 SGDLS, CDR2 YYNGEE. Written as DNA, the CDR3 is TGTGCCAGCAGTACCCCACTAGCGGGGACAGAAGATACGCAGTATTTT. Its protein product is CASSTPLAGTEDTQYF.

This clone is a singleton in its sample. The gene calls are TRBV28 and TRBJ1-1; D remains ambiguous. The V end was cut by 5 bases, the J end by 2 bases, with 12 bases between. In germline, CDR1 is MDHEN, CDR2 SYDVKM. This CDR3 is 14 amino acids long. CDR3 region: CASSPRVLNTEAFF. CDR3 DNA sequence: TGTGCCAGCAGTCCCCGGGTTCTTAACACTGAAGCTTTCTTT.

The chain employs TRBV5-6 and TRBJ2-1, with 12 positions matching TRBD2. This CDR3 has 13 amino acids. Trimming cost V 7 bases and J 7 bases; bases outside gene matches: 3. CDR1 is SGHDT and CDR2 is YYEEEE in the germline V gene. In DNA form, the CDR3 reads TGTGCCAGCGGGACTAGCGGGTGGAATGAGCAGTTCTTC. Amino acid sequence: CASGTSGWNEQFF.

The rearrangement uses TRBV9 and TRBJ2-4, with D tentatively TRBD2 (6 bases). CDR3 length: 16 residues. Germline CDR1 and CDR2: SGDLS and YYNGEE. The germline V and J ends were trimmed by 4 bases and 0 bases, with 14 bases remaining between them. CDR3 DNA sequence: TGTGCCAGCAGCCCCCCCGGAGGGATAGCCAAAAACATTCAGTACTTC. The encoded protein is CASSPPGGIAKNIQYF.

The rearrangement uses TRBV19 and TRBJ2-1; 8 bases line up with TRBD2. This CDR3 has 18 residues. V trimming: 3 bases; J trimming: 6 bases; junction bases outside the gene matches: 16. Looked up from germline, CDR1 is LNHDA and CDR2 is SQIVND (reference sequence). The CDR3 loop is CASSMPLYLAGLLNEQFF. The CDR3 nucleotides read TGTGCCAGTAGTATGCCTCTCTATTTAGCGGGGCTTCTCAATGAGCAGTTCTTC.

The chain links TRBV5-1 to TRBJ2-7; no firm D call. The V gene lost 0 bases and the J gene lost 2 bases, with 9 bases spanning the gap. The germline CDR1 and CDR2 sequences are SGHRS and YFSETQ. There are 14 residues in the CDR3. CDR3 nucleotide sequence: TGCGCCAGCAGCTTGGGCAGGCAGGCCTACGAGCAGTACTTC. Translation: CASSLGRQAYEQYF.

The CDR3 region has the DNA TGTGCCAGCAGCCTTACTAGCGGGGCATCCTACGAGCAGTACTTC. This encodes CASSLTSGASYEQYF. The chain is built from TRBV7-9 and TRBJ2-7, with 10 bases fitting TRBD2. The CDR3 is made up of 15 amino acids. The V gene's germline CDR1 is SEHNR and CDR2 FQNEAQ (reference sequence). V was pared by 5 bases and J by 1 base, with 5 bases of the junction left unmatched.

Of note for this clone: Distinct nucleotide sequences in the sample also encode this CDR3. The chain recombines TRBV9 with TRBJ1-3, with no clear D. The CDR3 has 13 amino acids. V lost 0 bases and J lost 4, with 5 bases in between. Germline lookup yields CDR1 SGDLS and CDR2 YYNGEE. The DNA for the CDR3 is TGTGCCAGCAGCGTAGCCGGCGGAAACACCATATATTTT. The encoded protein is CASSVAGGNTIYF.

The chain links TRBV11-2 to TRBJ1-5, with D possibly TRBD1 on 5 matching bases. Germline-derived CDR1 and CDR2 are SGHAT and FQNNGV. V was cut by 0 bases and J by 8 bases, with 17 bases left in between. There are 16 residues in the CDR3. The CDR3 DNA reads TGTGCCAGCAGCTTAGATTTGGGTCGGGGACCCGAGCCCCAGCATTTT. Encoded protein: CASSLDLGRGPEPQHF.

The chain uses TRBV30 and TRBJ2-2, with unresolved D. This CDR3 spans 13 amino acids. Trimming shortened V by 8 bases and J by 0 bases, and 10 bases separated the two germline ends. The germline V gene encodes CDR1 GTSNPN and CDR2 SVGIG (reference sequence). The CDR3 sequence: CAGWTSNTGELFF. CDR3 coding DNA: TGTGCCGGATGGACCTCGAACACCGGGGAGCTGTTTTTT.

The rearrangement joins TRBV7-3 to TRBJ2-1, with 13 bases fitting TRBD2. J was trimmed by 5 bases and V by 7 bases; bases with no gene match: 5. The CDR3 has 15 residues. The V gene's germline CDR1 is SGHTA and CDR2 FQGTGA. In DNA, the CDR3 is TGTGCCAGCACTATGGGACTAGCGGGGAACAATGAGCAGTTCTTC. The encoded protein is CASTMGLAGNNEQFF.

This chain uses TRBV12-5 with TRBJ2-5; D gene uncertain. The last part of the DNA fits TRBJ2-7 better; the J call may be wrong. The V gene's germline CDR1 is LGHNT and CDR2 FRNRAP. The CDR3 length is 12 residues. The CDR3: CASGLGAYEQYF. In DNA, the CDR3 is TGTGCTAGTGGTTTGGGGGCCTACGAGCAGTACTTC.

This chain links TRBV14 with TRBJ2-7; no clear D. Trimming left V 1 base short and J 6 bases short, with 10 bases between. The CDR3 runs to 13 residues. Germline lookup yields CDR1 SGHDN and CDR2 FVKESK. CDR3 nucleotides: TGTGCCAGCAGCCAAGGACGGATAGTCGAGCAGTACTTC. It translates to CASSQGRIVEQYF.

About this clone itself: Within the sample, other DNA sequences also encode this same CDR3. This chain connects TRBV2 to TRBJ1-1; no clear D. Germline V gene lookup returns CDR1 SNHLY and CDR2 FYNNEI. This CDR3 comprises 13 residues. V lost 3 bases and J 0 bases, leaving 5 bases between the germline ends. The DNA of the CDR3 is TGTGCCAGCAGTGATAGAGTGAACACTGAAGCTTTCTTT. Protein product: CASSDRVNTEAFF.

V usage is TRBV6-5 and J usage is TRBJ2-3, with 8 bases matching TRBD1. V was pared by 8 bases and J by 3 bases, with 10 bases of the junction left unmatched. Germline CDR1 and CDR2: MNHEY and SVGAGI. The CDR3 totals 15 residues. CDR3 DNA: TGTGCCAGCCCGCGACAGGGGAGAAAGACAGATACGCAGTATTTT. This sequence encodes CASPRQGRKTDTQYF.

This rearrangement joins TRBV29-1 to TRBJ2-7, with D perhaps assigned TRBD1 or TRBD2 (5 bases each). Germline loops: CDR1 SQVTM, CDR2 ANQGSEA. This CDR3 is 17 amino acids long. Trimming shortened V by 7 bases and J by 2 bases, and 27 bases separated the two germline ends. CDR3 nucleotides: TGCAGCGCCGCTTACCCTTCGGGGTCCGGGACCACCTACGAGCAGTACTTC. It yields the protein CSAAYPSGSGTTYEQYF.

This chain joins TRBV9 and TRBJ1-2; possible D gene TRBD1, 6 bases. Germline CDR1 reads SGDLS; CDR2 reads YYNGEE. The V gene lost 3 bases and the J gene lost 4 bases, with 13 bases spanning the gap. CDR3 length: 14 amino acids. CDR3 DNA sequence: TGTGCCAGCAGCGAGGGGGGCTGGGGCTATGGCTACACCTTC. It encodes CASSEGGWGYGYTF.

This chain joins TRBV10-3 and TRBJ1-5; 9 positions match TRBD1. This CDR3 region has 15 residues. The V gene end was trimmed by 7 bases and the J gene end by 2 bases; junction bases not matched to a gene: 6. The germline gives CDR1 ENHRY, CDR2 SYGVKD. The CDR3 DNA is TGTGCCATCAAAGGGACAGGGATGGGCAATCAGCCCCAGCATTTT. This sequence encodes CAIKGTGMGNQPQHF.

This clone was observed a few times. The rearrangement uses TRBV27 and TRBJ1-2, with no clear D. The V gene lost 4 bases and the J gene lost 3 bases, with 15 bases spanning the gap. The CDR3 consists of 15 residues. Germline-derived CDR1 and CDR2 are MNHEY and SMNVEV (reference sequence). The CDR3 DNA reads as TGTGCCAGCAGTTCCCTCGAAGGGTGGGACTATGGCTACACCTTC. It codes for CASSSLEGWDYGYTF.

This sequence joins TRBV28 and TRBJ2-7; D unclear. This CDR3 has 13 residues. CDR1 is MDHEN, CDR2 SYDVKM, per germline. The ends were cut back, 10 bases at V and 0 bases at J, with 13 bases in the middle. DNA for the CDR3: TGTGCCATCCTAAACCTACCCTCCTACGAGCAGTACTTC. It encodes CAILNLPSYEQYF.